Shown below are 23 T cell receptor beta chains from a single sample sequenced in a study of identical twins. TCRdb reanalysed the 5' RACE reads using MiXCR and keeps one entry per CDR3 protein. The sample holds hundreds of thousands of distinct CDR3 sequences, 9% to 15% seen once. This sample was also put to use in a study of yellow fever vaccine responses in identical twins.

Sequenced input: PBMCs. These receptors came from a woman aged 18 to 35 in good health.

This sequence joins TRBV2 and TRBJ2-3; the match to TRBD1 covers 8 bases. The CDR3 is 10 residues long. Germline loops: CDR1 SNHLY, CDR2 FYNNEI. The ends lost 11 bases at V and 7 bases at J; junction bases unmatched: 2. The DNA for the CDR3 is TGTGCCGGACAGGGATATACGCAGTATTTT. It is translated as CAGQGYTQYF.

This clonotype was observed many times. V and J are TRBV10-3 and TRBJ2-1; TRBD2 matches 14 bases. The CDR3 is 13 residues long. In germline, CDR1 is ENHRY, CDR2 SYGVKD. The J segment lost 7 bases and the V segment lost 10 bases, leaving 3 bases of the junction unmatched. CDR3 in amino acids: CATGLAGANEQFF. CDR3 nucleotide sequence: TGTGCCACGGGACTAGCGGGAGCGAATGAGCAGTTCTTC.

This clonotype was seen only a few times. V gene TRBV6-5 combines with J gene TRBJ2-1; 10 nucleotides agree with TRBD2. The germline V gene encodes CDR1 MNHEY and CDR2 SVGAGI. The trim removed 2 bases at V and 3 bases at J, leaving 7 bases unmatched. The CDR3 loop spans 17 amino acids. CDR3 nucleotide sequence: TGTGCCAGCAGTTACGCCCTAGCGGGGGTCGTCTACAATGAGCAGTTCTTC. It specifies CASSYALAGVVYNEQFF.

The DNA of the CDR3 is TGTGCCAGCAGTTCCCACCCGGACAGGGGGCGCGAGCAGTACTTC. Translation: CASSSHPDRGREQYF. J is TRBJ2-7 and V is TRBV12-3 or TRBV12-4; 11 bases are shared with TRBD1. CDR3 length equals 15 residues. J lost 6 bases, V lost 4 bases, and 8 bases had no gene match.

A remark on this clonotype: The junction departs from germline at one end; a sequencing error may be responsible. The chain joins TRBV18 to TRBJ1-2; the match to TRBD1 covers 12 bases. The CDR3 consists of 15 residues. The germline CDR1 and CDR2 sequences are KGHSH and LQKENI. CDR3 amino acids: CASSTPGQGAGGYTF. The CDR3 coding sequence is TGTGCCAGCTCAACACCGGGACAGGGGGCAGGGGGCTACACCTTC.

This chain connects TRBV3-1 to TRBJ1-1; D possibly corresponds to TRBD1 (6 bases). Germline-derived CDR1 and CDR2 are LGHDT and YNNKEL (reference sequence). This CDR3 has 15 amino acids. Trimming shortened V by 1 base and J by 3 bases, and 12 bases separated the two germline ends. This CDR3 reads CASSQGGPGDTEAFF. The CDR3 DNA reads as TGTGCCAGCAGCCAAGGGGGGCCCGGGGACACTGAAGCTTTCTTT.

This clonotype was picked up a small number of times. The rearrangement links TRBV9 to TRBJ2-1, with D unclear. The germline gives CDR1 SGDLS, CDR2 YYNGEE. With 3 bases removed from V and 1 base from J, the gap between germline ends came to 14 bases. The CDR3 is 16 amino acids. CDR3 bases: TGTGCCAGCAGCGACGGCGGCAAGCTTTCCTACAATGAGCAGTTCTTC. Translating gives CASSDGGKLSYNEQFF.

This clonotype has more than one count but fewer than ten. The V and J genes are TRBV7-9 and TRBJ2-1, with a possible D match to TRBD1 (5 bases). The germline V and J ends were trimmed by 1 base and 9 bases, with 10 bases remaining between them. CDR3 size: 13 residues. Germline CDR1 SEHNR, CDR2 FQNEAQ (reference sequence). In DNA form, the CDR3 reads TGTGCCAGCAGCTTAGGACAGTTCGGTGAGCAGTTCTTC. This encodes CASSLGQFGEQFF. Filled out from reference TRBV7-9 and TRBJ2-1, the complete variable domain reads DTGVSQNPRHKITKRGQNVTFRCDPISEHNRLYWYRQTLGQGPEFLTYFQNEAQLEKSRLLSDRFSAERPKGSFSTLEIQRTEQGDSAMYLCASSLGQFGEQFFGPGTRLTVL.

V gene TRBV28 combines with J gene TRBJ2-1, with TRBD2 as a possible D gene (5 bases). This CDR3 contains 15 residues. Germline V gene data show CDR1 as MDHEN and CDR2 as SYDVKM. Between the trimmed V and J ends, which lost 2 bases and 9 bases, there was a span of 17 bases. CDR3 sequence reads: CASSLDSSLDFEQFF. The CDR3 bases are TGTGCCAGCAGTTTAGACTCTTCACTAGATTTTGAGCAGTTCTTC.

This clonotype appeared a few times. The chain has TRBV15 and TRBJ2-5, with D maybe TRBD1 (5 bases). Trimming removed 0 bases at V and 2 bases at J, with 7 bases between. The CDR3 length is 14 residues. Germline lookup yields CDR1 LNHNV and CDR2 YYDKDF (reference sequence). CDR3: CATSRDHRQETQYF. Written as DNA, the CDR3 is TGTGCCACCAGCAGAGATCACAGGCAAGAGACCCAGTACTTC.

V is TRBV2 and J is TRBJ2-7; 9 nucleotides match TRBD1. CDR1 is SNHLY, CDR2 FYNNEI, per germline. There are 15 residues in the CDR3. With 5 bases clipped from V and 7 bases from J, the junction kept 12 bases outside the gene matches. CDR3 sequence: CASSFLPGQGGEQYV. The CDR3 DNA sequence: TGTGCCAGCAGTTTCCTTCCGGGACAGGGCGGGGAGCAGTACGTC.

This chain uses TRBV28 with TRBJ1-4; unclear D gene. Trimming shortened V by 1 base and J by 3 bases, and 6 bases separated the two germline ends. The germline CDR1 and CDR2 sequences are MDHEN and SYDVKM. The CDR3 is 14 residues long. The CDR3 here is CASSLLQSNEKLFF. The CDR3, as DNA: TGTGCCAGCAGTTTATTACAGTCTAATGAAAAACTGTTTTTT.

This clonotype showed up many times. The chain employs TRBV15 and TRBJ2-3; D gene uncertain. The germline CDR1 and CDR2 sequences are LNHNV and YYDKDF (reference sequence). The CDR3 is 16 residues long. The V end lost 1 base, the J end lost 0 bases, and 11 bases lay between the germline ends. In DNA form, the CDR3 reads TGTGCCACCAGCAGAGGTCTCAGCCCTAGCACAGATACGCAGTATTTT. This codes for CATSRGLSPSTDTQYF.

At least ten counts were recorded for this clonotype. This rearrangement joins TRBV5-1 to TRBJ2-3, with D unresolved. The CDR3 covers 15 residues. The ends were cut back, 0 bases at V and 4 bases at J, with 12 bases in the middle. Per the germline V gene, CDR1 is SGHRS and CDR2 is YFSETQ. The CDR3 DNA is TGCGCCAGCAGCTTGGCTACCGCCGGGCCAGATACGCAGTATTTT. This encodes CASSLATAGPDTQYF.

The CDR3 DNA sequence: TGTGCCAGCAGCTGGAGGGTGAGAAGGACTGAAGCTTTCTTT. This encodes CASSWRVRRTEAFF. The chain carries TRBV5-6 and TRBJ1-1; D is uncertain. V was pared by 3 bases and J by 5 bases, with 14 bases between. Germline CDR1 and CDR2: SGHDT and YYEEEE. CDR3 length equals 14 residues.

The chain recombines TRBV2 with TRBJ2-7; the match to TRBD1 covers 8 bases. V lost 6 bases to trimming and J lost 5 bases; unmatched junction nucleotides: 6. Germline CDR1 reads SNHLY; CDR2 reads FYNNEI. The CDR3 is 13 residues long. The DNA for the CDR3 is TGTGCCAGCAGACCAACAGGGGGAGACGAGCAGTACGTC. The encoded protein is CASRPTGGDEQYV.

The chain employs TRBV11-2 and TRBJ2-3, with a possible D match to TRBD1 (6 bases). There are 15 residues in the CDR3. Trimming left V 4 bases short and J 2 bases short, with 13 bases between. CDR1 and CDR2 (germline): SGHAT, FQNNGV. As DNA, the CDR3 is TGTGCCAGCAGCTCAGACAGGATCTACACAGATACGCAGTATTTT. This translates into CASSSDRIYTDTQYF.

This chain uses TRBV4-1 with TRBJ2-1; TRBD2 matches 14 bases. Germline V lookup: CDR1 MGHRA, CDR2 YSYEKL. This CDR3 has 17 amino acids. J was trimmed by 9 bases and V by 4 bases; bases with no gene match: 11. This chain's CDR3 is CASSLLTSGRAQGEQFF. The CDR3, as DNA: TGCGCCAGCAGCCTCTTGACTAGCGGGAGGGCCCAGGGTGAGCAGTTCTTC.

This clonotype has ten or more counts. This chain connects TRBV6-2 or TRBV6-3 to TRBJ2-2; D is possibly TRBD2 (6 bases). Germline CDR1 and CDR2: MNHEY and SVGEGT. The CDR3 loop spans 17 amino acids. V gave up 1 base and J gave up 2 bases, with 14 bases separating them. This CDR3 reads CASSYFSGSGNTGELFF. The DNA for the CDR3 is TGTGCCAGCAGTTACTTTTCCGGTAGCGGTAACACCGGGGAGCTGTTTTTT.

This clonotype was recorded a few times. V is TRBV12-3 or TRBV12-4 and J is TRBJ1-3, with D possibly TRBD1 on 6 matching bases. V lost 11 bases and J lost 0, with 11 bases in between. The CDR3 consists of 13 residues. The CDR3: CAARTASGNTIYF. The CDR3 DNA follows: TGTGCCGCACGGACAGCCTCTGGAAACACCATATATTTT.

This clonotype was detected a few times. The genes are TRBV24-1 and TRBJ2-3, with TRBD1 as a possible D gene (6 bases). The CDR3 runs 14 residues. Per the germline V gene, CDR1 is KGHDR and CDR2 is SFDVKD. V was cut by 4 bases and J by 2 bases, with 9 bases left in between. The CDR3 reads CATSEGALTDTQYF. The CDR3 DNA follows: TGTGCCACCAGTGAGGGGGCACTCACAGATACGCAGTATTTT.

The chain joins TRBV7-9 to TRBJ1-4; D possibly corresponds to TRBD1 (5 bases). This CDR3 comprises 14 residues. V lost 6 bases, J lost 0 bases, and 8 bases lay in between. Germline CDR1 is SEHNR and CDR2 is FQNEAQ (reference sequence). The CDR3 reads CASRGPSTNEKLFF. The CDR3 DNA reads as TGTGCCAGCAGGGGGCCTTCAACTAATGAAAAACTGTTTTTT.

This clonotype was recorded at least ten times. The chain links TRBV25-1 to TRBJ2-5, with D tentatively TRBD1 (5 bases). Per the germline V gene, CDR1 is MGHDK and CDR2 is SYGVNS. The CDR3 runs 18 residues. Trimming left V 1 base short and J 3 bases short, with 21 bases between. The CDR3 DNA is TGTGCCAGCAGTGAATTGGGCGCACGGACAACTGCAAAAGAGACCCAGTACTTC. Protein sequence: CASSELGARTTAKETQYF.